One sample yielded the 8 T cell receptor beta chains listed below, sequenced in a study of CD8+ T cells in alopecia areata. Treatment defined: oral pan-JAK inhibitor, 5-10 mg twice daily. In each case, RNA was isolated and then reverse transcribed into cDNA as the sequencing template. Profiled with immunoSEQ multiplex PCR; TCRdb holds only in-frame clones, not every one. The sample holds 85,000 to 95,000 clones, 70% to 80% seen once. The sequencing used CD8+ T cells sorted from blood, collected at week 44, from a patient treated with tofacitinib. Receptors originate from a human donor with alopecia areata.

The CDR3 DNA follows: TGTGCCAGTAGTTCTGGCTACGGGGTCTACGAGCAGTACTTC. Amino acid sequence: CASSSGYGVYEQYF. The chain recombines TRBV19 with TRBJ2-7; a possible D gene is TRBD2 (5 bases). The V and J ends lost 5 bases and 3 bases respectively, with 14 bases between them. The CDR3 has 14 residues. Germline loops: CDR1 LNHDA, CDR2 SQIVND (reference sequence). The variable domain in full, with the rest retrieved from reference TRBV19 and TRBJ2-7, is DGGITQSPKYLFRKEGQNVTLSCEQNLNHDAMYWYRQDPGQGLRLIYYSQIVNDFQKGDIAEGYSVSREKKESFPLTVTSAQKNPTAFYLCASSSGYGVYEQYFGPGTRLTVT.

This clone was seen a single time. V is TRBV6-6 and J is TRBJ2-7, with 11 positions matching TRBD2. After removal of 2 bases from V and 3 bases from J, the junction contained 3 bases not matched to a gene. The CDR3 loop spans 15 amino acids. Germline V gives CDR1 MNHNY, CDR2 SVGAGI (reference sequence). The CDR3 loop reads CASSYLAGGNYEQYF. CDR3 nucleotides: TGTGCCAGCAGTTACCTAGCGGGGGGCAACTACGAGCAGTACTTC.

Judged by abundance, this clone is medium-sized. J is TRBJ2-1 and V is TRBV10-3; D remains unclear. The germline gives CDR1 ENHRY, CDR2 SYGVKD. This CDR3 region has 12 residues. Trimming took 2 bases from V and 10 from J, leaving 9 bases between them. In DNA, the CDR3 is TGTGCCATCAGTGAGCGGCCCATAGAGCAGTTCTTC. It encodes CAISERPIEQFF.

The gene calls are TRBV4-3 and TRBJ2-7, with 10 bases fitting TRBD1. The germline V gene encodes CDR1 LGHNA and CDR2 YSLEER. The CDR3 extends over 15 amino acids. The ends lost 3 bases at V and 2 bases at J; junction bases unmatched: 4. The CDR3 coding sequence is TGCGCCAGCAGCCATGGGACAGGGGTAACCTACGAGCAGTACTTC. It encodes CASSHGTGVTYEQYF.

This chain connects TRBV29-1 to TRBJ2-7; D may correspond to TRBD1 or TRBD2 (7 bases each). Germline lookup yields CDR1 SQVTM and CDR2 ANQGSEA. The CDR3 sequence is 14 residues long. V lost 6 bases, J lost 2 bases, and 17 bases lay in between. The CDR3 DNA sequence: TGCAGCGTCGCGGTACAGGGGACTACCTACGAGCAGTACTTC. Its protein is CSVAVQGTTYEQYF.

Only one count was recorded for this clone. The J gene is TRBJ2-1, the V gene TRBV4-3, with unresolved D. V shed 0 bases and J shed 7 bases, with 16 bases lying between them. This CDR3 comprises 16 residues. Germline CDR1 reads LGHNA; CDR2 reads YSLEER. CDR3 DNA sequence: TGCGCCAGCAGCCAAGAATGGCAAGTGATGGGGAATGAGCAGTTCTTC. It encodes CASSQEWQVMGNEQFF.

V usage is TRBV6-4 and J usage is TRBJ2-3; TRBD2 aligns across 7 bases. Germline V gene sequence: CDR1 MRHNA, CDR2 SNTAGT. Germline trimming cut 4 bases from V and 0 bases from J; bases unmatched to any gene: 1. The CDR3 covers 14 residues. DNA for the CDR3: TGTGCCAGCAGTGCGGGGGGAAGCACAGATACGCAGTATTTT. It yields the protein CASSAGGSTDTQYF.

The sample holds one count of this clone. The conserved final phenylalanine or tryptophan is absent from the CDR3, which likely points to a read error. The limits of the CDR3 on the DNA are not certain, so only TCRdb's listed CDR3 is given. The rearrangement links TRBV6-7 to TRBJ1-1. TRBV6-7 is placed among ORFs of uncertain function. The CDR3 contains 8 residues when both ends are counted. CDR3: CARIGEVV.